This TCR beta chain was profiled in a study of CD8 T cells in ankylosing spondylitis. In its sample, this clonotype was seen a few times. TCRdb reprocessed the 5' RACE reads via MiXCR and lists one record per CDR3 protein. The table has approximately 340,000 distinct CDR3 sequences, around 15% seen once. V dropped 8 bases and J dropped 4; count of bases not matched to a gene: 6. CDR3 length: 13 residues. What was sequenced was blood, either unsorted or a sorted T cell fraction (not recorded which). This clonotype was obtained from a male donor with ankylosing spondylitis or in good health (not recorded which). This sequence joins TRBV12-3 or TRBV12-4 and TRBJ2-3; 7 nucleotides agree with TRBD1. CDR3 loop: CASQQGWADTQYF. CDR3 nucleotide sequence: TGTGCCAGCCAACAGGGGTGGGCAGATACGCAGTATTTT.